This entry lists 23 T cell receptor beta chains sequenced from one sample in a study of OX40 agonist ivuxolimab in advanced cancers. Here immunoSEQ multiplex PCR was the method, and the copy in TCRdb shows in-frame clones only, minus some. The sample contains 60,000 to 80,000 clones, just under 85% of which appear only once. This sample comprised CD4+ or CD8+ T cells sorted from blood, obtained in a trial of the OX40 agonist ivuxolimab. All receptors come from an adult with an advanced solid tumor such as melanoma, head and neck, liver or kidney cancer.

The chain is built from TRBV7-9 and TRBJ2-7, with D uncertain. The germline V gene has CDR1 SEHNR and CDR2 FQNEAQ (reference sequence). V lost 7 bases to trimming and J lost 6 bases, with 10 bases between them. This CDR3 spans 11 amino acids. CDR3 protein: CASTAGGEQYF. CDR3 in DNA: TGTGCCAGCACCGCAGGTGGCGAGCAGTACTTC. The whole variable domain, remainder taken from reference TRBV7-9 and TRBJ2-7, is DTGVSQNPRHKITKRGQNVTFRCDPISEHNRLYWYRQTLGQGPEFLTYFQNEAQLEKSRLLSDRFSAERPKGSFSTLEIQRTEQGDSAMYLCASTAGGEQYFGPGTRLTVT.

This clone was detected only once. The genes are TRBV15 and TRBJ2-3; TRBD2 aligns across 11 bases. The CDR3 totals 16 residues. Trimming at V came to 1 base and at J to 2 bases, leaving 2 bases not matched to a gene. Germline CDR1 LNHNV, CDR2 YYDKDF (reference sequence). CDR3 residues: CATSRGLAGNTDTQYF. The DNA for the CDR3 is TGTGCCACCAGCAGAGGACTAGCGGGAAACACAGATACGCAGTATTTT.

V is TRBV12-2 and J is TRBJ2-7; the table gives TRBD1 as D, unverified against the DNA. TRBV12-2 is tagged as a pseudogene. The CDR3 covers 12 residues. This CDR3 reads CASPIRGLEQYV. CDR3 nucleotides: TGTGCAAGTCCTATCAGGGGTCTCGAGCAGTACGTC.

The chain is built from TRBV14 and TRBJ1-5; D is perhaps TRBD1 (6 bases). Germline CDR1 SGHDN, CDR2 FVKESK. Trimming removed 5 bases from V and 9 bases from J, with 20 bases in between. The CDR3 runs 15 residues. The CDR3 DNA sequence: TGTGCCAGCAGCAAAGGGTCCACAGGGCTTTGGCCCCAGCATTTT. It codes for CASSKGSTGLWPQHF.

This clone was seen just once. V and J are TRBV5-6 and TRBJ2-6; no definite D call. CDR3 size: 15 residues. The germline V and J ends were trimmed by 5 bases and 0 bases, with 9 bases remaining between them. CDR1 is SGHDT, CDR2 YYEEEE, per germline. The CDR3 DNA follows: TGTGCCAGCAGTGCGCGCCCCTCTGGGGCCAACGTCCTGACTTTC. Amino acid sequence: CASSARPSGANVLTF. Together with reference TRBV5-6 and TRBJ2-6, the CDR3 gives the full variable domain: DAGVTQSPTHLIKTRGQQVTLRCSPKSGHDTVSWYQQALGQGPQFIFQYYEEEERQRGNFPDRFSGHQFPNYSSELNVNALLLGDSALYLCASSARPSGANVLTFGAGSRLTVL.

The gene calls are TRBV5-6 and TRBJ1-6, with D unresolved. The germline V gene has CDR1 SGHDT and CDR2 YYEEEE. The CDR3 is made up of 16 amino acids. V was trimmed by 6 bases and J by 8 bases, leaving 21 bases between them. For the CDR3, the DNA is TGTGCCAGCACCCCTTTGCGTGCAGCGAGAGATTCACCCCTCCACTTT. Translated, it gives CASTPLRAARDSPLHF.

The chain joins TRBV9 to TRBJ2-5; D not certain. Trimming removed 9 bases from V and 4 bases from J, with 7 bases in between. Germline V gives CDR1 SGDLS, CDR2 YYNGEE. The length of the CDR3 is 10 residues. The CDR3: CATSGETQYF. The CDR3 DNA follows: TGTGCCACCTCCGGAGAGACCCAGTACTTC. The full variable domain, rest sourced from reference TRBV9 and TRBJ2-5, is DSGVTQTPKHLITATGQRVTLRCSPRSGDLSVYWYQQSLDQGLQFLIQYYNGEERAKGNILERFSAQQFPDLHSELNLSSLELGDSALYFCATSGETQYFGPGTRLLVL.

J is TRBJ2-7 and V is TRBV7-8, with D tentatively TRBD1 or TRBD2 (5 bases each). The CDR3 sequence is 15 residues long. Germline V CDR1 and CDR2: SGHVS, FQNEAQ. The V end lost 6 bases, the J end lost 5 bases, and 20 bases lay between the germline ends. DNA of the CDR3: TGTGCCAGCAGAAAGGGACGTGCAAGCACCCACGAGCAGTACGTC. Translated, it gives CASRKGRASTHEQYV.

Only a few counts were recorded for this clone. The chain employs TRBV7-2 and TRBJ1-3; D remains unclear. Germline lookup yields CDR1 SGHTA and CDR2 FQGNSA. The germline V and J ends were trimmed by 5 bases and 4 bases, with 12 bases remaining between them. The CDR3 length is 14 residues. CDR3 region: CASSPSNSGNTIYF. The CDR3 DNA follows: TGTGCCAGCAGCCCAAGTAACTCAGGAAACACCATATATTTT.

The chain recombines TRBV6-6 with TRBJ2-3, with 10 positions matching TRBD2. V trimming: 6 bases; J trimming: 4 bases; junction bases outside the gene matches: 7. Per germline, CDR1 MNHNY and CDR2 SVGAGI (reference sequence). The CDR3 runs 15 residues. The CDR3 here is CASRVSGRAADTQYF. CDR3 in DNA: TGTGCCAGCAGGGTGAGCGGGAGGGCCGCAGATACGCAGTATTTT.

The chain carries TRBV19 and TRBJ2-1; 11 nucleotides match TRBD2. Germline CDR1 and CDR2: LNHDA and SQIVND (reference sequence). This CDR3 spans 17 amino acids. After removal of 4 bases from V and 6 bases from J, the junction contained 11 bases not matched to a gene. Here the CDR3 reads CASSRDSGRGGGNEQFF. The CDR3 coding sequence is TGTGCCAGTAGTAGAGATAGCGGGAGGGGGGGAGGCAATGAGCAGTTCTTC. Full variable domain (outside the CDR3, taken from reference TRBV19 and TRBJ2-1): DGGITQSPKYLFRKEGQNVTLSCEQNLNHDAMYWYRQDPGQGLRLIYYSQIVNDFQKGDIAEGYSVSREKKESFPLTVTSAQKNPTAFYLCASSRDSGRGGGNEQFFGPGTRLTVL.

CDR3 nucleotides: TGTGCCAGCAGCTATCTACGGGGGGTCCGGGGGACAGATACGCAGTATTTT. This sequence encodes CASSYLRGVRGTDTQYF. The rearrangement uses TRBV7-9 and TRBJ2-3; 7 bases fit TRBD2. This CDR3 spans 17 amino acids. CDR1 is SEHNR, CDR2 FQNEAQ, per germline (reference sequence). Losses at the gene ends were 4 bases for V and 3 bases for J; bases not matched to a gene: 13.

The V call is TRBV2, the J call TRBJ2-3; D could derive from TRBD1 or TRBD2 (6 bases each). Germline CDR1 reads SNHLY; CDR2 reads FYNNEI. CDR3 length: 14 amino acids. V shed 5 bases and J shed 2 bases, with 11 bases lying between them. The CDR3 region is CASSRGDFTDTQYF. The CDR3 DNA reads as TGTGCCAGCAGTAGGGGGGACTTCACAGATACGCAGTATTTT.

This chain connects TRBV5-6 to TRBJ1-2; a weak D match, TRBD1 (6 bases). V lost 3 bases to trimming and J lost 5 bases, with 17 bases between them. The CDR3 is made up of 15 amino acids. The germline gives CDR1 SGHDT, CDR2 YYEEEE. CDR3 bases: TGTGCCAGCAGCTCGACAAACAGGGTAGCATATGGCTACACCTTC. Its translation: CASSSTNRVAYGYTF. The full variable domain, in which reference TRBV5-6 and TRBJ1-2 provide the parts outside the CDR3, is DAGVTQSPTHLIKTRGQQVTLRCSPKSGHDTVSWYQQALGQGPQFIFQYYEEEERQRGNFPDRFSGHQFPNYSSELNVNALLLGDSALYLCASSSTNRVAYGYTFGSGTRLTVV.

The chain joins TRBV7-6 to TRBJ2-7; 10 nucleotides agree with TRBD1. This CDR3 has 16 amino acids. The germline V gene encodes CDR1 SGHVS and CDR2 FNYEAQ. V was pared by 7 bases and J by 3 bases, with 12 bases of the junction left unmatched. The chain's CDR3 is CASTDPADRGNYEQYV. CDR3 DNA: TGTGCCAGCACCGATCCGGCGGACAGGGGGAACTACGAGCAGTACGTC.

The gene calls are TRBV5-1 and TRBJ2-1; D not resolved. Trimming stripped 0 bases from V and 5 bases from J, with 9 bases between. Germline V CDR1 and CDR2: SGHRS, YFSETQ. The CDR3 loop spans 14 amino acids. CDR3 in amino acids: CASSLGGWNNEQFF. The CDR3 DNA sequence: TGCGCCAGCAGCTTGGGTGGTTGGAACAATGAGCAGTTCTTC.

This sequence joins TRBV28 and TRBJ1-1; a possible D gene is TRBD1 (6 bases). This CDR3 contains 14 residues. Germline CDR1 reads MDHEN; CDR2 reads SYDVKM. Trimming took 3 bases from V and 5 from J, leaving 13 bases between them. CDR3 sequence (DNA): TGTGCCAGCAGTTTTATCACAGGGTATACTGAAGCTTTCTTT. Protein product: CASSFITGYTEAFF.

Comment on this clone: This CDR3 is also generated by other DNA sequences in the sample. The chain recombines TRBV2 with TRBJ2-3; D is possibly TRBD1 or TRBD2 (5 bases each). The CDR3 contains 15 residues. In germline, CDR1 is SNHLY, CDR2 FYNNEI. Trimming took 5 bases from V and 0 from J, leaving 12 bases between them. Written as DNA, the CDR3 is TGTGCCAGCAGTCCCGGGACCGCTAGCACAGATACGCAGTATTTT. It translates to CASSPGTASTDTQYF.

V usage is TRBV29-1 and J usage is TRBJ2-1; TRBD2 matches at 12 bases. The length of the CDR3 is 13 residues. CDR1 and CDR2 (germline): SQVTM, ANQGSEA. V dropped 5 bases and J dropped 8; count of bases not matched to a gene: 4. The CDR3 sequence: CSVSLAGGYEQFF. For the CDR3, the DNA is TGCAGCGTTTCACTAGCGGGGGGATATGAGCAGTTCTTC.

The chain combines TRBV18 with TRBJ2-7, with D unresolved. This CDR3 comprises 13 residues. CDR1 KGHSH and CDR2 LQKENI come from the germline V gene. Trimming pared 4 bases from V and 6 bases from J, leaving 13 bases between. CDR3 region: CASSHADGGEQYF. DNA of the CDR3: TGTGCCAGCTCACACGCGGACGGCGGCGAGCAGTACTTC.

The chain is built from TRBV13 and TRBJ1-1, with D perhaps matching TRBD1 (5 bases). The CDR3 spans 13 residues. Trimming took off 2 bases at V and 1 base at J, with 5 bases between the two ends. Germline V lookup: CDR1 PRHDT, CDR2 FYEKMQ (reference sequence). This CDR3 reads CASSLTGNTEAFF. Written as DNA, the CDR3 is TGTGCCAGCAGCTTAACAGGGAACACTGAAGCTTTCTTT.

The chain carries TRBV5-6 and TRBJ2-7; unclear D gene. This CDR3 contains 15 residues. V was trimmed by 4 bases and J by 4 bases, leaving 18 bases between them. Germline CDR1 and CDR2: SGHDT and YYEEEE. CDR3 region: CASSPTGRRLYEQYV. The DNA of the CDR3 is TGTGCCAGCAGCCCCACGGGTAGGCGGCTGTACGAGCAGTACGTC.

CDR3 DNA: TGCGCCAGCAGCCAGGGGAGACAGGGAAATCCTGAAGCTTTCTTT. Translated: CASSQGRQGNPEAFF. The chain couples TRBV4-1 to TRBJ1-1; TRBD1 agrees at 7 bases. CDR3 length equals 15 residues. Germline CDR1 reads MGHRA; CDR2 reads YSYEKL. V shed 3 bases, J shed 6 bases, and the junction held 10 bases outside the gene matches.